This is a list of T cell receptor beta chains from one sample in a study of T cells in Graves' hyperthyroidism and ophthalmopathy. In TCRdb, the multiplex PCR reads were re-called with MiXCR into one record per CDR3 protein. Here the sample spans under 400,000 distinct CDR3 sequences, approximately 25% being singletons. Input material: blood. Receptors originate from a man aged 50-59 years with Graves' hyperthyroidism. The conserved cysteine and the conserved F or W are not part of the CDR3 here. Fields, in order: V gene, CDR3 protein.

v_call: TRBV20-1; cdr3_aa: STPRQTEAF
v_call: TRBV7-8; cdr3_aa: ASSLDPGYNEQY
v_call: TRBV5-1; cdr3_aa: ASWTFGTDTQY
v_call: TRBV6-1; cdr3_aa: ASNDGNSYEQY
v_call: TRBV7-3; cdr3_aa: ASSLYDSTEAF
v_call: TRBV28; cdr3_aa: ASTPGGASGANVLT
v_call: TRBV20-1; cdr3_aa: SARDKGAGGAF
v_call: TRBV19; cdr3_aa: ASSGGSGAAYEQY
v_call: TRBV5-1; cdr3_aa: ASSLSESEAF
v_call: TRBV20-1; cdr3_aa: SVSRGDSYEQY
v_call: TRBV7-9; cdr3_aa: ASSPLRDSYEQY
v_call: TRBV27; cdr3_aa: ASSLSGTSGDNEQF
v_call: TRBV11-3; cdr3_aa: ASRGIRPWDTQY
v_call: TRBV3-1; cdr3_aa: ASSQDQGAKETQY
v_call: TRBV11-2; cdr3_aa: ASSSDQMGTNEKLF
v_call: TRBV12-3/TRBV12-4; cdr3_aa: ASSPRQGDTQY
v_call: TRBV2; cdr3_aa: ASREASGQETQY
v_call: TRBV11-2; cdr3_aa: ASSHGDGQETQY
v_call: TRBV19; cdr3_aa: ASSIAGRQPQH
v_call: TRBV3-1; cdr3_aa: ASSQAPQRAKNIQY
v_call: TRBV29-1; cdr3_aa: SIRDRGSTDTQY
v_call: TRBV6-1; cdr3_aa: ATSRGAGVFNEQF
v_call: TRBV6-1; cdr3_aa: ASSVPGTTETQY
v_call: TRBV7-9; cdr3_aa: ASSSRGVDEQF